This T cell receptor beta chain appears in the sequencing data of a study of cytomegalovirus exposure and HLA in healthy donors. On this clone itself: Antigen specificity is unknown.

Nominally healthy donors were sampled, though unrecorded immune exposures were likely. CDR1 and CDR2 from the germline V gene are ENHRY and SYGVKD. The length of the CDR3 is 13 residues. Trimming stripped 4 bases from V and 10 bases from J, with 15 bases between. 13 Jbeta primers and 60 Vbeta primers were used for the PCR. Libraries were prepared by immunoSEQ multiplex PCR; TCRdb keeps only in-frame clonotypes and omits some of them. The table records fewer than 150,000 clones, roughly four fifths of them present only once. Study-level results: Cytomegalovirus-associated status was assigned to roughly 160 TCR beta chains. Three chains linked to CMV were shown in vitro to be specific for CMV antigens. In a later analysis, the majority of CMV-associated beta chains seemingly showed HLA restriction.

Sequencing was performed on PBMCs. The receptor comes from a woman between 45 and 60 years old in good health and CMV-seronegative. The chain is built from TRBV10-3 and TRBJ2-3, with D tentatively TRBD2 (6 bases). In nucleotides, the CDR3 is TGTGCCATCAGTGGGGAGCCTAGCGTTGCGCAGTATTTT. Amino acid sequence: CAISGEPSVAQYF.